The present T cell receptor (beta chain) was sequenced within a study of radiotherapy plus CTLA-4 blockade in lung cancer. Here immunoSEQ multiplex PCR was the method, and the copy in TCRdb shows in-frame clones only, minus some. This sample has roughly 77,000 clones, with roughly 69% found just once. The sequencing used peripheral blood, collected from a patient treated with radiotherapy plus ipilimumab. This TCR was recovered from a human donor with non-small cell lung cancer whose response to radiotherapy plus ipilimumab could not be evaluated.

As DNA, the CDR3 is TGTGCCAGCAGCTTAGACAGGTTCACTGAAGCTTTCTTT. Translation: CASSLDRFTEAFF. The chain couples TRBV7-6 to TRBJ1-1; D might be TRBD1 (5 bases). V was shortened by 1 base and J by 4 bases, with 7 bases between the two germline ends. The CDR3 is made up of 13 amino acids. Germline V gives CDR1 SGHVS, CDR2 FNYEAQ.